What follows are 27 T cell receptor beta chains derived from one specimen sequenced in a study of early T cells in non-severe SARS-CoV-2 infection. Each CDR3 protein gets one entry after TCRdb re-called the 5' RACE reads with MiXCR. The sample gives 55,000 to 70,000 distinct CDR3 sequences, around 5.2% of which show up once; roughly 7% is in the top ten. Sequences were obtained from whole blood. Every receptor here comes from an adult who was a healthcare worker with PCR-confirmed SARS-CoV-2 infection or an uninfected control (not recorded which).

The chain recombines TRBV7-9 with TRBJ2-5, with TRBD2 matching over 10 bases. CDR1 is SEHNR, CDR2 FQNEAQ, per germline (reference sequence). This CDR3 region has 17 residues. V gave up 5 bases and J gave up 1 base; unmatched junction bases: 10. CDR3 bases: TGTGCCAGCAGCCGCAGGGCACTAGCGGGGATCCAAGAGACCCAGTACTTC. Protein product: CASSRRALAGIQETQYF.

At least ten counts were recorded for this clonotype. The chain has TRBV11-2 and TRBJ2-7; the D gene could be TRBD1 or TRBD2 (5 bases each). Germline lookup yields CDR1 SGHAT and CDR2 FQNNGV. The CDR3 totals 15 residues. V was clipped by 3 bases and J by 9 bases, with 21 bases between them. In DNA form, the CDR3 reads TGTGCCAGCAGCTTTAACGAGGGACCCCTTGGTGTGCAGTACTTC. This gives the protein CASSFNEGPLGVQYF. Filled out from reference TRBV11-2 and TRBJ2-7, the complete variable domain reads EAGVAQSPRYKIIEKRQSVAFWCNPISGHATLYWYQQILGQGPKLLIQFQNNGVVDDSQLPKDRFSAERLKGVDSTLKIQPAKLEDSAVYLCASSFNEGPLGVQYFGPGTRLTVT.

For this clonotype: Because it lacks the conserved phenylalanine or tryptophan at the end, this CDR3 is likely a read error. V and J are TRBV7-2 and TRBJ2-1; 7 bases are shared with TRBD2. V shed 4 bases, J shed 4 bases, and the junction held 19 bases outside the gene matches. In germline, CDR1 is SGHTA, CDR2 FQGNSA. The CDR3 runs 19 residues. CDR3 bases: TGTGCCAGCAGCTCCCCCTTTCCCGATCTAGCGGCGTCTTACAATGAGCAGTTCTCC. Translating it yields CASSSPFPDLAASYNEQFS.

This sequence joins TRBV5-5 and TRBJ2-2; D unresolved. This CDR3 has 14 amino acids. Germline assignment: CDR1 SGHKS and CDR2 YYEKEE (reference sequence). V shed 2 bases and J shed 4 bases, with 9 bases lying between them. The chain's CDR3 is CASSFVVITGELFF. The DNA of the CDR3 is TGTGCCAGCAGCTTTGTGGTGATCACCGGGGAGCTGTTTTTT.

This clonotype has ten or more counts. The genes are TRBV10-3 and TRBJ2-3, with a weak D call TRBD2 (5 bases). Trimming took 0 bases from V and 9 from J, leaving 10 bases between them. The germline CDR1 and CDR2 sequences are ENHRY and SYGVKD. The CDR3 extends over 13 amino acids. The CDR3: CAISESREGTQYF. The CDR3 DNA sequence: TGTGCCATCAGTGAGTCGAGGGAAGGGACGCAGTATTTT.

In this sample, this clonotype turned up many times. The chain recombines TRBV7-2 with TRBJ2-7, with TRBD1 identical over 7 bases. This CDR3 is 16 amino acids long. The germline gives CDR1 SGHTA, CDR2 FQGNSA. With 3 bases clipped from V and 2 bases from J, the junction kept 10 bases outside the gene matches. As DNA, the CDR3 is TGTGCCAGCAGCTTGGGTTTGACAGGGATGGCCTACGAGCAGTACTTC. Protein: CASSLGLTGMAYEQYF.

This clonotype was observed a few times. The V gene is TRBV11-2, the J gene TRBJ1-2; no definite D call. CDR3 size: 15 residues. Germline V gene sequence: CDR1 SGHAT, CDR2 FQNNGV. V lost 4 bases, J lost 0 bases, and 12 bases lay in between. CDR3 nucleotide sequence: TGTGCCAGCAGCTCTCAGGCCATAGCTAACTATGGCTACACCTTC. The encoded protein is CASSSQAIANYGYTF.

V usage is TRBV7-6 and J usage is TRBJ2-3; no clear D gene. V lost 6 bases and J lost 0, with 22 bases in between. Germline V gene sequence: CDR1 SGHVS, CDR2 FNYEAQ. This CDR3 has 18 amino acids. The CDR3 nucleotides read TGTGCCAGCAGTCCGAACAGAGCGAAGCCAGCTAGCACAGATACGCAGTATTTT. Its translation is CASSPNRAKPASTDTQYF.

The chain recombines TRBV5-5 with TRBJ1-2; 7 nucleotides match TRBD1. CDR1 and CDR2 from the germline V gene are SGHKS and YYEKEE (reference sequence). Trimming removed 1 base from V and 1 base from J; junction bases left unmatched: 1. The CDR3 runs 14 residues. The CDR3, as DNA: TGTGCCAGCAGCTTGACAGGGGATAACTATGGCTACACCTTC. Translated, it gives CASSLTGDNYGYTF.

This clonotype was detected many times. The V and J genes are TRBV19 and TRBJ1-1; no firm D call. V dropped 8 bases and J dropped 8 bases, with 18 bases sitting between them. This CDR3 contains 13 residues. The germline CDR1 and CDR2 sequences are LNHDA and SQIVND (reference sequence). CDR3 DNA: TGTGCCAGTGGCAAAAGGCTACGAAAAGAAGCTTTCTTT. Translating it yields CASGKRLRKEAFF.

This chain links TRBV20-1 with TRBJ1-1, with a possible D match to TRBD1 (5 bases). The CDR3 runs to 12 residues. Germline lookup yields CDR1 DFQATT and CDR2 SNEGSKA (reference sequence). The V and J ends lost 3 bases and 7 bases respectively, with 12 bases between them. The CDR3 DNA reads TGCAGTGCTAGGGAGGGGCCAGATGAAGCTTTCTTT. It translates to CSAREGPDEAFF.

This clonotype was counted many times. This chain joins TRBV5-5 and TRBJ1-2, with unresolved D. The germline V gene has CDR1 SGHKS and CDR2 YYEKEE (reference sequence). V was shortened by 0 bases and J by 0 bases, with 9 bases between the two germline ends. The CDR3 has 15 amino acids. The CDR3 nucleotides are TGTGCCAGCAGCTTGGGGGCTTCGTCTAACTATGGCTACACCTTC. This translates into CASSLGASSNYGYTF.

This clonotype was picked up many times. CDR3 sequence (DNA): TGTGCCATCGGATGGGGGTATGGCTACACCTTC. This encodes CAIGWGYGYTF. The chain joins TRBV10-3 to TRBJ1-2; weak D call: TRBD1 (5 bases). This CDR3 is built from 11 residues. V was clipped by 8 bases and J by 5 bases, with 9 bases between them. Germline values: CDR1 ENHRY, CDR2 SYGVKD.

This clonotype was seen many times. The chain employs TRBV24-1 and TRBJ2-1; D gene unclear. The CDR3 is 13 amino acids. The germline V and J ends were trimmed by 9 bases and 1 base, with 9 bases remaining between them. Germline loops: CDR1 KGHDR, CDR2 SFDVKD. The CDR3 DNA sequence: TGTGCCACCGCGGTGGGGTCCTACAATGAGCAGTTCTTC. Protein sequence: CATAVGSYNEQFF.

This clonotype was detected a few times. The rearrangement links TRBV13 to TRBJ2-1; D possibly matches TRBD1 or TRBD2 (7 bases each). Germline values: CDR1 PRHDT, CDR2 FYEKMQ (reference sequence). V lost 11 bases to trimming and J lost 0 bases, with 11 bases between them. This CDR3 has 13 amino acids. The CDR3 loop is CAVRGGSYNEQFF. For the CDR3, the DNA is TGTGCCGTCAGGGGGGGCTCCTACAATGAGCAGTTCTTC.

The chain recombines TRBV4-2 with TRBJ2-2, with 10 bases fitting TRBD2. The length of the CDR3 is 18 residues. The V segment lost 4 bases and the J segment 3 bases; nucleotides outside the gene matches: 11. Per germline, CDR1 LGHNA and CDR2 YNFKEQ. CDR3 sequence (DNA): TGTGCCAGCAGCCGGGAACCCAGCGGGGGGGCGGACACCGGGGAGCTGTTTTTT. It translates to CASSREPSGGADTGELFF.

This clonotype was picked up many times. The chain carries TRBV27 and TRBJ2-7, with 16 nucleotides matching TRBD2. V was pared by 4 bases and J by 4 bases, with 7 bases of the junction left unmatched. Germline V gene sequence: CDR1 MNHEY, CDR2 SMNVEV (reference sequence). The CDR3 is made up of 17 amino acids. The CDR3 bases are TGTGCCAGCAGTTCCGCCGGGACTAGCGGGAGGGGTTACGAGCAGTACTTC. Protein sequence: CASSSAGTSGRGYEQYF.

In its sample, this clonotype was seen many times. The gene calls are TRBV4-1 and TRBJ2-1; 8 nucleotides align to TRBD2. From germline, CDR1 is MGHRA and CDR2 YSYEKL. The CDR3 has 15 residues. V trimming: 3 bases; J trimming: 3 bases; junction bases outside the gene matches: 4. The CDR3 coding sequence is TGCGCCAGCAGCCATCTTGCGGGAGGCTACAATGAGCAGTTCTTC. Its translation: CASSHLAGGYNEQFF.

This chain links TRBV6-6 with TRBJ1-4; 7 positions match TRBD1. The CDR3 totals 16 residues. J lost 5 bases, V lost 4 bases, and 10 bases had no gene match. From germline, CDR1 is MNHNY and CDR2 SVGAGI (reference sequence). The CDR3 is CASSFPRDSVNEKLFF. DNA of the CDR3: TGTGCCAGCAGTTTCCCCCGGGACAGTGTGAATGAAAAACTGTTTTTT.

This clonotype was seen ten or more times. This chain links TRBV5-4 with TRBJ1-1; 9 positions match TRBD1. Unmatched junction bases numbered 8, after V lost 3 bases and J lost 5 bases. The germline CDR1 and CDR2 sequences are SGHNT and YYREEE (reference sequence). The CDR3 runs 15 residues. The CDR3: CASSYPQGAKTEAFF. The CDR3 region has the DNA TGTGCCAGCAGCTACCCACAGGGGGCGAAGACTGAAGCTTTCTTT.

This clonotype has a count of ten or more. The chain couples TRBV7-9 to TRBJ1-1; D ambiguous. V was cut by 1 base and J by 11 bases, with 8 bases left in between. CDR3 length: 11 amino acids. Germline loops: CDR1 SEHNR, CDR2 FQNEAQ (reference sequence). The CDR3 loop reads CASSLGGGAFF. The CDR3, as DNA: TGTGCCAGCAGCTTAGGGGGAGGGGCTTTCTTT.

The V and J genes are TRBV7-9 and TRBJ1-4, with D unresolved. Germline V CDR1 and CDR2: SEHNR, FQNEAQ (reference sequence). The CDR3 totals 11 residues. Between the trimmed V and J ends, which lost 5 bases and 11 bases, there was a span of 9 bases. CDR3 amino acids: CASSLRDKLFF. CDR3 sequence (DNA): TGTGCCAGCAGCCTGCGGGATAAACTGTTTTTT.

The chain has TRBV12-3 or TRBV12-4 and TRBJ2-6; maybe TRBD2 (6 bases). The CDR3 is 14 amino acids. V dropped 4 bases and J dropped 2 bases, with 6 bases sitting between them. The CDR3 sequence: CASSSGAGANVLTF. The CDR3 DNA reads TGTGCCAGCAGTTCGGGAGCTGGGGCCAACGTCCTGACTTTC.

This clonotype was recorded many times. This sequence joins TRBV18 and TRBJ2-7, with TRBD2 identical over 11 bases. CDR1 KGHSH and CDR2 LQKENI come from the germline V gene. The junction had 11 bases not matched to a gene; V was cut back by 4 bases and J by 6 bases. The CDR3 is 16 residues long. This chain's CDR3 is CASSLSPGTSGVEQYF. Written as DNA, the CDR3 is TGTGCCAGCTCACTTAGCCCCGGGACTAGCGGTGTCGAGCAGTACTTC.

This clonotype appeared many times. This chain links TRBV4-3 with TRBJ1-4; the match to TRBD1 covers 10 bases. The CDR3 sequence is 16 residues long. CDR1 is LGHNA, CDR2 YSLEER, per germline. V gave up 3 bases and J gave up 8 bases; unmatched junction bases: 9. The DNA of the CDR3 is TGCGCCAGCAGCCACGAGGCGACAGGGGGCTACGAAAAACTGTTTTTT. Protein: CASSHEATGGYEKLFF.

This clonotype appeared once. Possible read error: a much larger clone is one base away. The V gene is TRBV11-2, the J gene TRBJ2-7; the D gene is possibly TRBD2 (6 bases). Trimming shortened V by 8 bases and J by 7 bases, and 18 bases separated the two germline ends. The CDR3 is 13 residues long. Germline V lookup: CDR1 SGHAT, CDR2 FQNNGV. Here the CDR3 reads CASGTHLAAEQYF. The CDR3, as DNA: TGTGCCAGCGGAACACATTTAGCGGCAGAGCAGTACTTC.

This clonotype appeared a few times. One junction end disagrees with the germline gene, perhaps due to a read error. The rearrangement joins TRBV20-1 to TRBJ1-3; tentatively, D is TRBD1 (5 bases). The CDR3 has 16 amino acids. The V gene's germline CDR1 is DFQATT and CDR2 SNEGSKA (reference sequence). Here the CDR3 DNA reads TGCAGTGCCATATTCGGGGGTCTGCTCTCTGAAAACACCATATATTTT. Its translation: CSAIFGGLLSENTIYF.